The 4 T cell receptor beta chains below come from one sample, sequenced in a study of lymphopenia after photon versus proton radiotherapy. Method: immunoSEQ multiplex PCR; TCRdb's copy keeps in-frame clones and lacks some. The table lists some 30,000 clones, approximately 88% of them singletons, with 40% to 60% in the top ten. The specimen was peripheral blood, collected from a patient treated with proton-based radiotherapy. The origin of the receptors is a woman aged 55-70 years with cholangiocarcinoma. Some clones in this sample may be carry-over from other donors' samples.

The chain employs TRBV7-9 and TRBJ2-7, with 7 bases fitting TRBD1. Germline CDR1 is SEHNR and CDR2 is FQNEAQ (reference sequence). This CDR3 has 14 amino acids. Trimming took 0 bases from V and 12 from J; bases not matched to a gene: 11. Here the CDR3 reads CASSLAQGEGIRYF. CDR3 DNA: TGTGCCAGCAGCTTAGCGCAGGGGGAAGGTATTCGGTACTTC. The full variable domain, its missing parts supplied by reference TRBV7-9 and TRBJ2-7, is DTGVSQNPRHKITKRGQNVTFRCDPISEHNRLYWYRQTLGQGPEFLTYFQNEAQLEKSRLLSDRFSAERPKGSFSTLEIQRTEQGDSAMYLCASSLAQGEGIRYFGPGTRLTVT.

The chain uses TRBV7-2 and TRBJ1-5, with a weak D call TRBD1 (5 bases). CDR1 and CDR2 (germline): SGHTA, FQGNSA. CDR3 length equals 15 residues. Trimming removed 5 bases from V and 6 bases from J, with 17 bases in between. The CDR3 spells CASSVGTAGTQPQHF. CDR3 nucleotides: TGTGCCAGCAGCGTCGGGACCGCCGGAACTCAGCCCCAGCATTTT.

The sample holds one count of this clone. This chain joins TRBV15 and TRBJ2-7; possible D gene TRBD1, 5 bases. Deletions cut 1 base from V and 7 bases from J, with 17 bases between. The germline V gene has CDR1 LNHNV and CDR2 YYDKDF (reference sequence). There are 15 residues in the CDR3. Here the CDR3 DNA reads TGTGCCACCAGCAGAGGGGGCGCCTACCAAGGGGAGCAGTACTTC. Its protein product is CATSRGGAYQGEQYF.

V usage is TRBV18 and J usage is TRBJ1-5; D is unresolved. The CDR3 totals 15 residues. The germline V gene encodes CDR1 KGHSH and CDR2 LQKENI. Trimming took 2 bases from V and 4 from J, leaving 12 bases between them. CDR3 region: CASSPAHNPNQPQHF. For the CDR3, the DNA is TGTGCCAGCTCACCAGCCCATAACCCTAATCAGCCCCAGCATTTT.